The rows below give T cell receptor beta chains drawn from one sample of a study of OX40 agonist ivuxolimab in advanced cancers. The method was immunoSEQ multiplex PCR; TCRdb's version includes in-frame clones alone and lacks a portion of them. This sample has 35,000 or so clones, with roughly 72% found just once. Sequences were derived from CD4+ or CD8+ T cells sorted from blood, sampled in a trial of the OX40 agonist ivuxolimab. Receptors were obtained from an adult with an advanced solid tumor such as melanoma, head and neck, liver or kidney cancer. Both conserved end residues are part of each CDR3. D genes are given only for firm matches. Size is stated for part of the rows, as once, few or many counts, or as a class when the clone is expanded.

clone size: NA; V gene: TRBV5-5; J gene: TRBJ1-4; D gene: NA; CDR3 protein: CASSLLPGLNEKLFF; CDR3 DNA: TGTGCCAGCAGCTTGCTGCCAGGGCTTAATGAAAAACTGTTTTTT
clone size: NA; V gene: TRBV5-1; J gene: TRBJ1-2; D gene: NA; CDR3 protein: CASSSDFGYTF; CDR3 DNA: TGCGCCAGCAGTTCGGACTTTGGCTACACCTTC
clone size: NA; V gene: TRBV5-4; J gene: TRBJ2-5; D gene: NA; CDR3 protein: CASSADLRGETQYF; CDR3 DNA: TGTGCCAGCAGCGCGGACTTAAGAGGAGAGACCCAGTACTTC
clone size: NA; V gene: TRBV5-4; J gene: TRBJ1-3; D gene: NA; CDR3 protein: CASSLDSVGNTIYF; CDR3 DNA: TGTGCCAGCAGCTTGGATTCGGTTGGAAACACCATATATTTT
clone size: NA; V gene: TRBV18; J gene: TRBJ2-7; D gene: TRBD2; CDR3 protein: CASSPGRVEQYF; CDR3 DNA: TGTGCCAGCTCACCTGGGAGGGTCGAGCAGTACTTC
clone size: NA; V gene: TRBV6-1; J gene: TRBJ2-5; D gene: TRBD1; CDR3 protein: CASQAWDREVETQYF; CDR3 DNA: TGTGCCAGCCAAGCCTGGGACAGGGAAGTCGAGACCCAGTACTTC
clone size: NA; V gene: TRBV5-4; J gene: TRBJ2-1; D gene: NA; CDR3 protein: CASSLTWGNNEQFF; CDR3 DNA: TGTGCCAGCAGCCTTACGTGGGGGAACAATGAGCAGTTCTTC
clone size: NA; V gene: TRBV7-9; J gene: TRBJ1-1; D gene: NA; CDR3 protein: CASSLSSTAEAFF; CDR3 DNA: TGTGCCAGCAGCTTAAGCTCGACCGCGGAAGCTTTCTTT
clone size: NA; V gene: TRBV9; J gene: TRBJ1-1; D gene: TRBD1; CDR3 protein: CASSSRQGTAMSTEAFF; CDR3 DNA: TGTGCCAGCAGCTCGCGACAGGGGACAGCAATGAGCACTGAAGCTTTCTTT
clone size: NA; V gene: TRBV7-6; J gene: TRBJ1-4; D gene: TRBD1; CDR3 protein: CASSQDREKLFF; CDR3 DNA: TGTGCCAGCAGCCAGGACAGGGAAAAACTGTTTTTT
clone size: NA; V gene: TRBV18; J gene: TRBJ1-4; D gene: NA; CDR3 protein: CASSPQAKAAGEKLFF; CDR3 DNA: TGTGCCAGCTCACCCCAGGCAAAGGCTGCGGGTGAAAAACTGTTTTTT
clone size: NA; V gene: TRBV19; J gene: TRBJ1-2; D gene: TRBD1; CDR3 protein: CASSDRVYGYTF; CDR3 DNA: TGTGCCAGTAGTGACAGGGTATATGGCTACACCTTC
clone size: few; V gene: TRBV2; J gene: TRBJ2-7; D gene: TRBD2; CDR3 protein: CASRQTSGGNYEQYF; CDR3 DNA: TGTGCCAGCAGGCAGACTAGCGGGGGGAATTACGAGCAGTACTTC
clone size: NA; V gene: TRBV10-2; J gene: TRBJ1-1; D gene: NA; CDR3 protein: CASSESMGNTEAFF; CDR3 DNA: TGCGCCAGCAGTGAGTCGATGGGGAACACTGAAGCTTTCTTT
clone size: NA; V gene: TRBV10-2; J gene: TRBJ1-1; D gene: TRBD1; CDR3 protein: CASGQGATEAFF; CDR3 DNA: TGCGCCAGCGGCCAGGGGGCAACTGAAGCTTTCTTT
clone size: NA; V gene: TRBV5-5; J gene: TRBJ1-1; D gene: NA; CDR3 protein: CASSFRGVGDTEAFF; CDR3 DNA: TGTGCCAGCAGCTTCCGCGGGGTCGGAGACACTGAAGCTTTCTTT
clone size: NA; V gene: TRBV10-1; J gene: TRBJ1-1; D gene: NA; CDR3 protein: CASTPEGRVPGEAFF; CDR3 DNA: TGCGCCAGCACTCCCGAGGGAAGGGTCCCGGGGGAAGCTTTCTTT
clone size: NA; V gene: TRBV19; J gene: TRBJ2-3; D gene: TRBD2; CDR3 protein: CASSTSGGAKDTQYF; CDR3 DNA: TGTGCCAGTAGTACTAGCGGGGGGGCGAAAGATACGCAGTATTTT
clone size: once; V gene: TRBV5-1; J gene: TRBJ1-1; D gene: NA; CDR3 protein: CASSPQGGKNTEAFF; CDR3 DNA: TGCGCCAGCAGCCCACAGGGAGGCAAGAACACTGAAGCTTTCTTT
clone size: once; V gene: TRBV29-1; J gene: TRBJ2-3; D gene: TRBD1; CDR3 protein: CSVPGGFSDTQYF; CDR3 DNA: TGCAGCGTTCCAGGGGGCTTTTCAGATACGCAGTATTTT
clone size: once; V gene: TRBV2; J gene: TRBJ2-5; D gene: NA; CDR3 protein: CAGSGSGQYQETQYF; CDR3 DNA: TGTGCCGGCAGTGGGTCAGGTCAATACCAAGAGACCCAGTACTTC
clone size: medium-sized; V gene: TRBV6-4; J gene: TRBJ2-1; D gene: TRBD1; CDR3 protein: CASSRDGTGNYNEQFF; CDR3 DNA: TGTGCCAGCAGTCGAGACGGGACAGGGAACTACAATGAGCAGTTCTTC
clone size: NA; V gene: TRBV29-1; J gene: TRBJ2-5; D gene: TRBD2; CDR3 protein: CSVGGGGQETQYF; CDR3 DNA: TGCAGCGTTGGTGGGGGGGGTCAAGAGACCCAGTACTTC
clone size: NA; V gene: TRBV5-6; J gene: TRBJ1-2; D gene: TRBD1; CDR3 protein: CASSWRDRVHQGYTF; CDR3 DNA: TGTGCCAGCAGCTGGCGGGACAGGGTGCACCAGGGCTACACCTTC
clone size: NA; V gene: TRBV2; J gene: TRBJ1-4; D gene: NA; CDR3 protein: CASSEYRATNEKLFF; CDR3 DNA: TGTGCCAGCAGCGAGTACCGTGCAACTAATGAAAAACTGTTTTTT
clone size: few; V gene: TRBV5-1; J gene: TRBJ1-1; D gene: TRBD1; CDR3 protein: CASSLVGTGNTEAFF; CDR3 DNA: TGCGCCAGCAGCTTGGTCGGGACAGGGAACACTGAAGCTTTCTTT
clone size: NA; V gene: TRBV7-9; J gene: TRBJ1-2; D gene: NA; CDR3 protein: CASSPDPNYTF; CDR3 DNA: TGTGCCAGCAGCCCCGACCCAAACTACACCTTC
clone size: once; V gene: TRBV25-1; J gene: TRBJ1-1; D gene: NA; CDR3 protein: CASSEWGGIQGNTEAFF; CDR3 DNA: TGTGCCAGCAGTGAATGGGGGGGGATCCAAGGGAACACTGAAGCTTTCTTT